A selection of T cell receptor beta chains follows, all from one sample in a study of glioma-infiltrating T cells after dendritic cell vaccination. Assay used: immunoSEQ multiplex PCR; TCRdb lists only in-frame clones, some missing. Here the sample spans roughly 51,000 clones, 85% being singletons. Specimen: blood, collected before dendritic cell vaccination. The origin of the receptors is a human donor with glioblastoma. The CDR3 runs from the conserved cysteine through the conserved F or W. Fields, in order: CDR3 protein, CDR3 DNA, J gene, V gene, D gene. The D gene is left open where the match is weak.

CDR3aa: CASRLDLGGEQFF
CDR3nt: TGTGCAAGTCGCTTAGATTTGGGAGGTGAGCAGTTCTTC
j_gene: TRBJ2-1
v_gene: TRBV12-2
d_gene: NA

CDR3aa: CASSLQGGLNTEAFF
CDR3nt: TGTGCCAGCAGCTTACAGGGGGGTTTGAACACTGAAGCTTTCTTT
j_gene: TRBJ1-1
v_gene: TRBV11-3
d_gene: TRBD1

CDR3aa: CASSPGTGDQPQHF
CDR3nt: TGTGCCAGCAGCCCCGGGACAGGGGACCAGCCCCAGCATTTT
j_gene: TRBJ1-5
v_gene: TRBV7-2
d_gene: TRBD1

CDR3aa: CSVGSIGNYGYTF
CDR3nt: TGCAGCGTCGGTAGCATAGGTAACTATGGCTACACCTTC
j_gene: TRBJ1-2
v_gene: TRBV29-1
d_gene: NA

CDR3aa: CASSSSGTRLTGANVLTF
CDR3nt: TGCGCCAGCAGCTCCTCCGGGACTAGACTTACTGGGGCCAACGTCCTGACTTTC
j_gene: TRBJ2-6
v_gene: TRBV5-1
d_gene: TRBD2

CDR3aa: CASSSMGGQPQHF
CDR3nt: TGTGCCAGCAGCTCGATGGGGGGTCAGCCCCAGCATTTT
j_gene: TRBJ1-5
v_gene: TRBV9
d_gene: NA

CDR3aa: CASSSDGGRANVLTF
CDR3nt: TGTGCCAGCAGCTCCGACGGAGGTAGGGCCAACGTCCTGACTTTC
j_gene: TRBJ2-6
v_gene: TRBV7-2
d_gene: NA

CDR3aa: CANIQGARGYTF
CDR3nt: TGTGCCAATATACAGGGGGCTCGTGGCTACACCTTC
j_gene: TRBJ1-2
v_gene: TRBV7-2
d_gene: TRBD1

CDR3aa: CASSITGSGANVLTF
CDR3nt: TGTGCCAGTAGTATAACGGGCTCTGGGGCCAACGTCCTGACTTTC
j_gene: TRBJ2-6
v_gene: TRBV19
d_gene: NA

CDR3aa: CASSLDISGNTIYF
CDR3nt: TGTGCCAGCAGCTTAGACATATCTGGAAACACCATATATTTT
j_gene: TRBJ1-3
v_gene: TRBV7-6
d_gene: NA